Here is one T cell receptor beta chain with its context. The sample holds many counts of this clonotype. The specificity of this receptor is unknown. Base qualities are not recorded, but no much larger clone differs from it by a single base. Library construction relied on 5' RACE. Sequencing used a NextSeq 500. The TCR library protocol attached a unique molecular identifier to each TCR cDNA molecule to allow correction of PCR and sequencing errors. The source study handled its data this way. Decombinator tools were used for TCR identification, UMI-based error correction and CDR3 extraction. Expanded TCRs were defined as those above a frequency of 2 per 1,000, corresponding to the top 1% of the tumor frequency distribution. Renyi diversity was computed with the R vegan package after each repertoire had been subsampled 100 times to 5,000 TCRs. To build CDR3 similarity networks, amino acid triplet string-kernel similarity was used, and CDR3s were connected when their pairwise similarity was above 0.82. The raw public data were reprocessed by TCRdb itself: fastp quality trimming at Q25, MiXCR clonotype calling, in-frame beta chains only. A single entry per CDR3 protein holds the most common genes and DNA from its merged rows. TCRdb, not the original authors, processed these V and J calls. In all, the sample holds some 83,000 distinct CDR3 sequences, and 8% of those were seen once. About 6.8% of the sample is in the top ten clones.

In light of the paper, this sample's time point label describes: sample taken at primary tumor resection. Donors were some 67 patients with early-stage, untreated non-small cell lung cancer from the lung TRACERx cohort. Without any cell sorting, TCR sequencing was performed on whole RNA extracted either from tumor and nontumor lung tissue or from cryopreserved PBMC samples. Patients were selected for TCR sequencing only if sufficient RNA was available from at least two tumor regions. The data belong to a study of spatial heterogeneity in lung cancer (dated by TCRdb to between 2017 and 2020). Notes on the research overall: Beta-chain transcripts were consistently detected in greater numbers than alpha-chain transcripts, which likely reflects a higher abundance of beta-chain transcripts. In non-small cell lung cancer, the study quantitatively compared TCR alpha and beta repertoires across several tumor regions, matched nontumor lung, and blood. Both alpha and beta chains were TCR-sequenced in 200 or so tumor regions, roughly 70 matched nontumor lung samples and roughly 50 PBMC samples obtained at surgery. TCR repertoire features were related to nonsynonymous mutation counts determined by whole-exome sequencing of tumor tissue. In the raw uncorrected reads, each unique combination of TCR and UMI appeared more than ten times on average. Study-level results and caveats: Additional single-cell paired TCR alpha and beta sequencing was considered necessary to confirm, at a functional level, the hypothesis that regional TCRs recognize regional mutations. Ubiquitous expanded tumor TCRs were detected in blood more often at tumor resection than at routine follow-up.

Per the germline V gene, SGDLS is the CDR1 and YYNGEE is the CDR2. Deletion took 0 bases off V and 2 bases off J, with a span of 10 bases between the germline ends. Counted from cysteine to phenylalanine, this CDR3 has 15 amino acids. The CDR3 DNA has 45 bases and is translated from base 1. The material sequenced was PBMCs, taken at surgery. This TCR derives from a male donor with early-stage non-small cell lung cancer. The sequence joins TRBV9 to TRBJ2-3, with no D gene named confidently. This receptor carries the CDR3 CASSVVDDHTDTQYF. The bases are TGTGCCAGCAGCGTAGTTGACGACCACACAGATACGCAGTATTTT.